One sample yielded the 30 T cell receptor beta chains listed below, sequenced in a study of early T cells in non-severe SARS-CoV-2 infection (dated by TCRdb to about 2021). Receptors were amplified or captured by 5' RACE. The sample was run on a NextSeq 500. The public reads were reprocessed in TCRdb via fastp at Q25 and MiXCR, keeping in-frame beta chains. Every distinct CDR3 protein forms one entry, paired with its most common genes and DNA. The sample yields more than 85,000 distinct CDR3 sequences; over 10% were counted once. The biggest ten clones account for about 6.2% of the sample. What was sequenced was whole blood. These receptors came from an adult who was a healthcare worker with PCR-confirmed SARS-CoV-2 infection or an uninfected control (not recorded which).

V usage is TRBV29-1 and J usage is TRBJ2-7, with a weak D call TRBD1 (6 bases). The CDR3 extends over 13 amino acids. Deletions cut 3 bases from V and 6 bases from J, with 15 bases between. Germline CDR1 is SQVTM and CDR2 is ANQGSEA. CDR3 in DNA: TGCAGCGTTGAGTGGGGGAACAGGGTCGAGCAGTACTTC. Translation: CSVEWGNRVEQYF.

This clonotype was detected ten times or more. One end of the junction varies from germline; a read error may be responsible. The chain recombines TRBV28 with TRBJ2-4; D not resolved. The germline CDR1 and CDR2 sequences are MDHEN and SYDVKM. The CDR3 is 12 residues long. DNA for the CDR3: TGTGCCAGCAGTTCCCCCGCGTACTCATCAAGCTTC. As protein: CASSSPAYSSSF.

The chain has TRBV2 and TRBJ2-1; D remains unclear. Between the trimmed V and J ends, which lost 3 bases and 5 bases, there was a span of 8 bases. Germline-derived CDR1 and CDR2 are SNHLY and FYNNEI. The CDR3 has 13 residues. CDR3 sequence (DNA): TGTGCCAGCAGTGACCGCCGTGACAATGAGCAGTTCTTC. Translation gives CASSDRRDNEQFF.

This clonotype was seen only a few times. This sequence joins TRBV6-1 and TRBJ1-4; D unclear. The V end was cut by 1 base, the J end by 13 bases, with 7 bases between. Looked up from germline, CDR1 is MNHNS and CDR2 is SASEGT. This CDR3 contains 11 residues. In DNA form, the CDR3 reads TGTGCCAGCAGTGAAGGAGTTGTACTGTTTTTT. Translation gives CASSEGVVLFF.

A note on this clonotype: Compared with germline, one end of the junction differs, possibly owing to a read error. V is TRBV20-1 and J is TRBJ2-7, with a weak D call TRBD2 (6 bases). The CDR3 is 11 residues long. Germline assignment: CDR1 DFQATT and CDR2 SNEGSKA (reference sequence). As DNA, the CDR3 is TGCAGGGCCATGTCGGGAGACCTCTCAAGCTTC. This encodes CRAMSGDLSSF.

This clonotype was seen at least ten times. The gene calls are TRBV3-1 and TRBJ2-2; D remains unclear. Trimming removed 6 bases from V and 5 bases from J, with 4 bases in between. Germline CDR1 and CDR2: LGHDT and YNNKEL (reference sequence). The CDR3 runs 11 residues. CDR3 in amino acids: CASRGTGELFF. CDR3 sequence (DNA): TGTGCCAGCAGGGGTACCGGGGAGCTGTTTTTT.

This clonotype has just a few counts. The chain employs TRBV15 and TRBJ1-5, with 9 bases that match TRBD1. CDR1 and CDR2 (germline): LNHNV, YYDKDF (reference sequence). The CDR3 sequence is 17 residues long. Unmatched junction bases numbered 4, after V lost 0 bases and J lost 1 base. DNA for the CDR3: TGTGCCACCAGCAGAGAGGGACAGGGATCCAGCAATCAGCCCCAGCATTTT. Its translation: CATSREGQGSSNQPQHF. Complete variable domain (other parts from reference TRBV15 and TRBJ1-5): DAMVIQNPRYQVTQFGKPVTLSCSQTLNHNVMYWYQQKSSQAPKLLFHYYDKDFNNEADTPDNFQSRRPNTSFCFLDIRSPGLGDTAMYLCATSREGQGSSNQPQHFGDGTRLSIL.

This clonotype has more than one count but fewer than ten. CDR3 amino acids: CASIRDTAYNEQFF. CDR3 nucleotide sequence: TGTGCCAGCATTCGGGACACTGCCTACAATGAGCAGTTCTTC. This chain uses TRBV6-1 with TRBJ2-1; a weak D match, TRBD1 (6 bases). The CDR3 is 14 amino acids. Germline lookup yields CDR1 MNHNS and CDR2 SASEGT. V lost 7 bases and J lost 2, with 12 bases in between.

The gene calls are TRBV12-3 or TRBV12-4 and TRBJ2-5, with 15 bases identical to TRBD2. The V and J ends lost 3 bases and 6 bases, in that order; junction bases with no gene match: 11. CDR3 length: 18 residues. This CDR3 is CASSFGTSGRINIQTQYF. CDR3 coding DNA: TGTGCCAGCAGTTTCGGGACTAGCGGGAGGATTAATATACAGACCCAGTACTTC.

The chain employs TRBV20-1 and TRBJ1-1; D ambiguous. Germline V gene data show CDR1 as DFQATT and CDR2 as SNEGSKA (reference sequence). Trimming stripped 5 bases from V and 10 bases from J, with 11 bases between. This CDR3 has 10 amino acids. The CDR3 spells CSAYGPGAFF. The CDR3 region has the DNA TGCAGTGCTTACGGCCCGGGAGCTTTCTTT.

This clonotype was recorded at least ten times. The chain uses TRBV7-2 and TRBJ2-7; 11 bases agree with TRBD2. Losses at the gene ends were 3 bases for V and 2 bases for J; bases not matched to a gene: 6. This CDR3 is 16 amino acids long. Per germline, CDR1 SGHTA and CDR2 FQGNSA. Here the CDR3 DNA reads TGTGCCAGCAGCTTCATAGCGGGAGGGCCCCCCTACGAGCAGTACTTC. Its translation: CASSFIAGGPPYEQYF.

This clonotype has ten or more counts. The DNA is omitted, as the CDR3 cannot be located on it reliably, and the CDR3 follows TCRdb's listing. The chain uses TRBV6-2 or TRBV6-3 and TRBJ2-1; TRBD1 is the table's D call and was not checked against the DNA. The CDR3 is 13 amino acids long, termini counted. Germline V CDR1 and CDR2: MNHEY, SVGEGT. The CDR3 sequence: CASSFGRGTEALF.

This clonotype was seen at least ten times. The J gene is TRBJ2-1, the V gene TRBV2; TRBD2 is a possible D gene (5 bases). From germline, CDR1 is SNHLY and CDR2 FYNNEI. The CDR3 is 14 residues long. The germline V and J ends were trimmed by 11 bases and 0 bases, with 14 bases remaining between them. In DNA, the CDR3 is TGTGCCTGTTTGAGCGGATCCTCCTACAATGAGCAGTTCTTC. Amino acid sequence: CACLSGSSYNEQFF.

Note on this clonotype: Given a much more abundant clone one base away, this may be a read error. The CDR3 ends on some other residue instead of the conserved phenylalanine or tryptophan, so this is likely a read error. The chain recombines TRBV11-2 with TRBJ2-1; no firm D call. Deletions cut 1 base from V and 0 bases from J, with 7 bases between. The germline gives CDR1 SGHAT, CDR2 FQNNGV. The CDR3 is made up of 15 amino acids. CDR3 sequence reads: CASSLAPSSYNEQFY. As DNA, the CDR3 is TGTGCCAGCAGCTTAGCCCCGAGCTCCTACAATGAGCAGTTCTAC.

This clonotype came up many times. V usage is TRBV6-6 and J usage is TRBJ2-7, with D possibly being TRBD1 or TRBD2 (5 bases each). CDR1 and CDR2 (germline): MNHNY, SVGAGI (reference sequence). V lost 7 bases and J 0 bases, leaving 16 bases between the germline ends. This CDR3 is 15 amino acids long. CDR3 nucleotides: TGTGCCAGCAAACTCGGGACCAAGAGCTCCTACGAGCAGTACTTC. As protein: CASKLGTKSSYEQYF.

This chain joins TRBV10-3 and TRBJ2-1, with D possibly TRBD2 on 7 matching bases. The germline gives CDR1 ENHRY, CDR2 SYGVKD. Trimming left V 0 bases short and J 8 bases short, with 8 bases between. The CDR3 covers 13 residues. The CDR3: CAISESGGDEQFF. CDR3 nucleotide sequence: TGTGCCATCAGTGAGTCAGGGGGGGATGAGCAGTTCTTC.

There are a few counts of this clonotype. The chain joins TRBV6-1 to TRBJ2-1; D could derive from TRBD1 or TRBD2 (5 bases each). The CDR3 is 14 residues long. The V and J ends lost 1 base and 2 bases respectively, with 6 bases between them. Germline CDR1 is MNHNS and CDR2 is SASEGT. The CDR3 loop reads CASSEGGAYNEQFF. DNA for the CDR3: TGTGCCAGCAGTGAAGGAGGGGCCTACAATGAGCAGTTCTTC.

This clonotype was counted between two and nine times. The chain carries TRBV10-3 and TRBJ2-1; D not certain. Trimming shortened V by 10 bases and J by 6 bases, and 7 bases separated the two germline ends. The CDR3 is made up of 10 amino acids. Germline V CDR1 and CDR2: ENHRY, SYGVKD. In DNA, the CDR3 is TGTGCCACCCGTTCCAATGAGCAGTTCTTC. This gives the protein CATRSNEQFF.

The chain links TRBV6-6 to TRBJ2-1; 7 bases match TRBD2. Germline V gene lookup returns CDR1 MNHNY and CDR2 SVGAGI (reference sequence). The V segment lost 0 bases and the J segment 6 bases; nucleotides outside the gene matches: 11. CDR3 length: 17 amino acids. The CDR3 spells CASSYSTWQGLINEQFF. DNA for the CDR3: TGTGCCAGCAGTTACTCGACTTGGCAGGGACTAATCAATGAGCAGTTCTTC.

CDR3 sequence: CASSQVGLAVNEQFF. In DNA, the CDR3 is TGCGCCAGCAGCCAAGTGGGACTAGCGGTCAATGAGCAGTTCTTC. The genes are TRBV4-1 and TRBJ2-1; 11 bases match TRBD2. This CDR3 region has 15 residues. After removal of 1 base from V and 6 bases from J, the junction contained 2 bases not matched to a gene. Per the germline V gene, CDR1 is MGHRA and CDR2 is YSYEKL.

This clonotype was picked up a small number of times. CDR3 nucleotides: TGTGCCAGTAGTATCTCCGTTGGCAGGATCAATCAGCCCCAGCATTTT. It translates to CASSISVGRINQPQHF. J is TRBJ1-5 and V is TRBV19; D not resolved. The germline V gene encodes CDR1 LNHDA and CDR2 SQIVND (reference sequence). This CDR3 has 16 amino acids. The ends were cut back, 3 bases at V and 3 bases at J, with 15 bases in the middle.

The chain recombines TRBV12-3 or TRBV12-4 with TRBJ1-1; D gene unclear. Trimming took off 3 bases at V and 5 bases at J, with 19 bases between the two ends. The CDR3 has 16 amino acids. CDR3 sequence reads: CASSFRPHGLRTEAFF. CDR3 DNA: TGTGCCAGCAGTTTCCGCCCCCACGGATTGAGAACTGAAGCTTTCTTT.

This clonotype was recorded a few times. The rearrangement links TRBV20-1 to TRBJ2-5, with D hard to call. This CDR3 contains 11 residues. V lost 3 bases, J lost 2 bases, and 4 bases lay in between. Germline CDR1 reads DFQATT; CDR2 reads SNEGSKA (reference sequence). The CDR3 sequence: CSASGQETQYF. As DNA, the CDR3 is TGCAGTGCTAGTGGTCAAGAGACCCAGTACTTC.

Regarding this clonotype: A single base separates this from a much larger clone, so it may be a read error. The chain is built from TRBV6-2 or TRBV6-3 and TRBJ2-3; TRBD1 matches 7 bases. The CDR3 is 13 residues long. CDR1 and CDR2 from the germline V gene are MNHEY and SVGEGT. CDR3 amino acids: CDSREGGADTQYF. CDR3 nucleotides: TGTGACAGCAGAGAAGGGGGCGCAGATACGCAGTATTTT.

This clonotype showed up many times. The genes are TRBV20-1 and TRBJ2-7; 7 bases fit TRBD1. With V trimmed by 0 bases and J by 5 bases, 10 bases remained unmatched. Germline V gene lookup returns CDR1 DFQATT and CDR2 SNEGSKA (reference sequence). The CDR3 has 15 amino acids. The DNA of the CDR3 is TGCAGTGCTAGAGATGAAGGGGGCGGAGAAGACGAGCAGTACTTC. It codes for CSARDEGGGEDEQYF.

In this sample, this clonotype turned up a few times. The rearrangement joins TRBV5-4 to TRBJ2-7; TRBD2 aligns across 11 bases. The ends lost 4 bases at V and 0 bases at J; junction bases unmatched: 3. This CDR3 has 15 residues. Germline V gives CDR1 SGHNT, CDR2 YYREEE (reference sequence). CDR3 protein: CASSISGRGSYEQYF. The CDR3 DNA follows: TGTGCCAGCAGCATTAGCGGGAGGGGCTCCTACGAGCAGTACTTC.

This clonotype has at least ten counts. The chain recombines TRBV20-1 with TRBJ2-3; no reliable D call. The V gene lost 0 bases and the J gene lost 1 base, with 11 bases spanning the gap. CDR3 length: 15 residues. Germline V gene lookup returns CDR1 DFQATT and CDR2 SNEGSKA (reference sequence). The CDR3 loop is CSARDRRRGTDTQYF. CDR3 sequence (DNA): TGCAGTGCTAGAGATCGGCGTAGAGGCACAGATACGCAGTATTTT.

This clonotype appeared many times. As DNA, the CDR3 is TGTGCCAGCAGCCCGGGGGTGGACGGCCTGAACACTGAAGCTTTCTTT. This encodes CASSPGVDGLNTEAFF. The chain couples TRBV7-6 to TRBJ1-1; tentative D call: TRBD1 (5 bases). This CDR3 region has 16 residues. CDR1 is SGHVS and CDR2 is FNYEAQ in the germline V gene. V shed 5 bases and J shed 0 bases, with 16 bases lying between them.

At least ten counts were recorded for this clonotype. V and J are TRBV4-1 and TRBJ2-7; weak D call: TRBD1 (5 bases). Trimming left V 4 bases short and J 5 bases short, with 12 bases between. The V gene's germline CDR1 is MGHRA and CDR2 YSYEKL. This CDR3 region has 13 residues. The CDR3 nucleotides read TGCGCCAGCAGCCCAGGGCCCGCAGACGAGCAGTACTTC. Protein: CASSPGPADEQYF.

The chain uses TRBV23-1 and TRBJ2-3; D remains unclear. TRBV23-1 is an open reading frame, and its role is uncertain. This CDR3 region has 14 residues. Trimming shortened V by 4 bases and J by 1 base, and 9 bases separated the two germline ends. CDR3 nucleotide sequence: TGCGCCAGCAGTCGCTACCAGGGCACAGATACGCAGTATTTT. Its translation is CASSRYQGTDTQYF.